Following are 9 T cell receptor beta chains from one sample sequenced in a study of cytomegalovirus exposure and HLA in healthy donors. PCR was performed using 60 Vbeta and 13 Jbeta primers. Profiled with immunoSEQ multiplex PCR; TCRdb holds only in-frame clones, not every one. The table records 150,000 to 200,000 clones, about 78% of them present only once. The specimen was PBMCs. The origin of the receptors is a woman in her 50s in good health and CMV-seropositive.

The chain carries TRBV5-6 and TRBJ2-7; D is unresolved. The CDR3 has 12 amino acids. In germline, CDR1 is SGHDT, CDR2 YYEEEE. V lost 1 base and J 7 bases, leaving 9 bases between the germline ends. The CDR3 coding sequence is TGTGCCAGCAGCTTGACGGCCGGGGAGCAGTACTTC. Its protein is CASSLTAGEQYF.

The chain uses TRBV7-6 and TRBJ1-2; 7 bases match TRBD1. After removal of 5 bases from V and 7 bases from J, the junction contained 7 bases not matched to a gene. Germline CDR1 and CDR2: SGHVS and FNYEAQ. CDR3 length: 13 amino acids. The CDR3: CASSPRQGSGYTF. CDR3 in DNA: TGTGCCAGCAGCCCACGACAGGGTTCTGGCTACACCTTC.

The rearrangement uses TRBV11-2 and TRBJ2-5; D not resolved. The last part of the DNA fits TRBJ2-7 better; the J call may be wrong. CDR1 and CDR2 from the germline V gene are SGHAT and FQNNGV. The CDR3 sequence is 15 residues long. The CDR3 DNA is TGTGCCAGCAGCTTAGCATTAACGCTCTCCTACGAGCAGTACTTC. Amino acids: CASSLALTLSYEQYF.

This sequence joins TRBV18 and TRBJ2-3; 7 nucleotides align to TRBD1. CDR1 KGHSH and CDR2 LQKENI come from the germline V gene. J lost 6 bases, V lost 1 base, and 4 bases had no gene match. This CDR3 contains 14 residues. The CDR3 sequence is CASSPREGADTQYF. The DNA for the CDR3 is TGTGCCAGCTCACCACGTGAGGGGGCCGATACGCAGTATTTT.

The chain couples TRBV4-3 to TRBJ2-7; the match to TRBD1 covers 12 bases. Germline V gene sequence: CDR1 LGHNA, CDR2 YSLEER. The CDR3 runs 17 residues. V gave up 2 bases and J gave up 0 bases; unmatched junction bases: 5. CDR3 sequence reads: CASSQQPGQGASYEQYF. The CDR3, as DNA: TGCGCCAGCAGCCAACAACCGGGACAGGGGGCCTCCTACGAGCAGTACTTC.

This clone occurred a few times. This chain connects TRBV30 to TRBJ2-1, with D possibly matching TRBD2 (7 bases). The germline V and J ends were trimmed by 4 bases and 4 bases, with 26 bases remaining between them. The CDR3 covers 18 residues. Per germline, CDR1 GTSNPN and CDR2 SVGIG (reference sequence). The CDR3 reads CAWNGLLRGAVDYNEQFF. CDR3 in DNA: TGTGCCTGGAATGGACTCTTACGGGGGGCAGTTGATTACAATGAGCAGTTCTTC.

This clone came up once. This chain joins TRBV29-1 and TRBJ1-1; possible D gene TRBD1, 5 bases. The germline V gene encodes CDR1 SQVTM and CDR2 ANQGSEA. The CDR3 spans 12 residues. V was clipped by 3 bases and J by 12 bases, with 17 bases between them. In nucleotides, the CDR3 is TGCAGCGTTGAGGGGGGACTAGGAATGACTTTCTTT. This sequence encodes CSVEGGLGMTFF. The full variable domain, with the rest looked up from reference TRBV29-1 and TRBJ1-1, is SAVISQKPSRDICQRGTSLTIQCQVDSQVTMMFWYRQQPGQSLTLIATANQGSEATYESGFVIDKFPISRPNLTFSTLTVSNMSPEDSSIYLCSVEGGLGMTFFGQGTRLTVV.

The chain links TRBV4-1 to TRBJ2-2; 15 positions match TRBD2. J gave up 7 bases and V 4 bases, and 13 bases lay outside the gene matches. The CDR3 extends over 19 amino acids. CDR1 is MGHRA and CDR2 is YSYEKL in the germline V gene. The CDR3 here is CASSRRSGTSGGRGGELFF. The CDR3 bases are TGCGCCAGCAGCCGACGATCCGGGACTAGCGGGGGGCGAGGCGGGGAGCTGTTTTTT.

In its sample, this clone was seen once. The genes are TRBV6-1 and TRBJ1-4, with D hard to call. Deletions cut 4 bases from V and 5 bases from J, with 14 bases between. The CDR3 sequence is 15 residues long. Germline V gives CDR1 MNHNS, CDR2 SASEGT. CDR3 protein: CASSAIGGPNEKLFF. Here the CDR3 DNA reads TGTGCCAGCAGTGCGATAGGAGGACCGAATGAAAAACTGTTTTTT.